This T cell receptor beta chain was recorded in a study of T cell repertoires in cytomegalovirus infection. With 5 bases clipped from V and 0 bases from J, the junction kept 4 bases outside the gene matches. This CDR3 is built from 16 residues. Germline CDR1 and CDR2: SGHAT and FQNNGV. Comment on this clonotype: No antigen is known for it.

Each CDR3 protein is one row after TCRdb ran MiXCR on the reads. The repertoire holds a few hundred thousand distinct CDR3 sequences, roughly a third seen once, with roughly a sixth in the top ten. This sequence was found in a human donor in good health (CMV status not recorded). Some clones in this sample may be carry-over from other donors' samples. The chain has TRBV11-2 and TRBJ1-1, with 12 bases aligning to TRBD1. The sequencing here drew on cultured PBMCs, taken from culture after CMV antigen stimulation. CDR3 region: CASSPGTGGLNTEAFF. CDR3 sequence (DNA): TGTGCCAGCAGCCCAGGGACAGGGGGCCTGAACACTGAAGCTTTCTTT.